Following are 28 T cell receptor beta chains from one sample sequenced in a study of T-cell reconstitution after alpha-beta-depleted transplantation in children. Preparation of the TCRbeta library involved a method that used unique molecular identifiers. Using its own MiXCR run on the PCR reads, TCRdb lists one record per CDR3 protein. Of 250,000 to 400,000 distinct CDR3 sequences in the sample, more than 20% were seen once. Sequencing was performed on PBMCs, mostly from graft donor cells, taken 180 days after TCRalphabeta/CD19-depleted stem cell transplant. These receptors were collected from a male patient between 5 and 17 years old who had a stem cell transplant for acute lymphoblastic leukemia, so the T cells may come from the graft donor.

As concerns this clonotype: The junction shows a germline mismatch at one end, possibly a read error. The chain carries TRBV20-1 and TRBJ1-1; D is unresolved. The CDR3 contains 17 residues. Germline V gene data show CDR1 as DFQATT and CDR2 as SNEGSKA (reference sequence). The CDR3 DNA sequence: TGCTGTGCTAGTCGGGTGTGGTCTCCGATAGGGAACACTGAAGCTTTCTTT. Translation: CCASRVWSPIGNTEAFF.

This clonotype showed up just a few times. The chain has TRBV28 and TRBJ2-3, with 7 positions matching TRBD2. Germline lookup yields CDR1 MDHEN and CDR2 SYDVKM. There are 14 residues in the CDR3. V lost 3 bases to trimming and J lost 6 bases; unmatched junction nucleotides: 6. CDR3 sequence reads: CASSLGGRRDTQYF. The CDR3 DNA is TGTGCCAGCAGTTTGGGGGGGAGAAGGGATACGCAGTATTTT.

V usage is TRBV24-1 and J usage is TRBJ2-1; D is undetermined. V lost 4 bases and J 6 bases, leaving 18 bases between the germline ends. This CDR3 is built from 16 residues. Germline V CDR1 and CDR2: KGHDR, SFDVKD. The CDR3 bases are TGTGCCACCAGTGAGAGAGACTCATCGACTGGCAATGAGCAGTTCTTC. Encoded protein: CATSERDSSTGNEQFF.

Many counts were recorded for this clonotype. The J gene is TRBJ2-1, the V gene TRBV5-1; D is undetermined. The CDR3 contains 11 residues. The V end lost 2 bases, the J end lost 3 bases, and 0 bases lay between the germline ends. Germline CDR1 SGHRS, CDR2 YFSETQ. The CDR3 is CASSFYNEQFF. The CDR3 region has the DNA TGCGCCAGCAGCTTCTACAATGAGCAGTTCTTC.

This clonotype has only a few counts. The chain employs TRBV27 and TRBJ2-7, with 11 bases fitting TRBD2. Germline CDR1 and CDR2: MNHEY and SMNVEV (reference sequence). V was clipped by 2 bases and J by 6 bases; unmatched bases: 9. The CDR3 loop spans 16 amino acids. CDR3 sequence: CASSLGTSGYWSEQYF. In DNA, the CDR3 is TGTGCCAGCAGTTTAGGGACTAGCGGTTACTGGAGCGAGCAGTACTTC.

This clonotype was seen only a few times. The CDR3 loop reads CASSYLLRLNEQFF. The CDR3 DNA follows: TGTGCCAGCAGTTACCTCTTGCGGCTGAATGAGCAGTTCTTC. V gene TRBV6-5 combines with J gene TRBJ2-1; D is uncertain. Trimming left V 2 bases short and J 7 bases short, with 12 bases between. Germline CDR1 reads MNHEY; CDR2 reads SVGAGI. This CDR3 is 14 amino acids long.

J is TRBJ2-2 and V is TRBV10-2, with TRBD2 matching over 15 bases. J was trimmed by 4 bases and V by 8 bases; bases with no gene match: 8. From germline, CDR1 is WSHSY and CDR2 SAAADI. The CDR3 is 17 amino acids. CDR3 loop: CASSGLAGGGGTGELFF. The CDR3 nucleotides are TGCGCCAGCTCGGGACTAGCGGGAGGCGGAGGCACCGGGGAGCTGTTTTTT.

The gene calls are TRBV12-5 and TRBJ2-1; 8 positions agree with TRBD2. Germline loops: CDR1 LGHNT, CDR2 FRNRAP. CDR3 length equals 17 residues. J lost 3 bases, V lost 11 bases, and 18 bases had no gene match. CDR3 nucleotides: TGTGCTGGGACTACCGGGACTAGAGTTTGGATCTACAATGAGCAGTTCTTC. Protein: CAGTTGTRVWIYNEQFF. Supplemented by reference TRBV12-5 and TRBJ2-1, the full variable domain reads DARVTQTPRHKVTEMGQEVTMRCQPILGHNTVFWYRQTMMQGLELLAYFRNRAPLDDSGMPKDRFSAEMPDATLATLKIQPSEPRDSAVYFCAGTTGTRVWIYNEQFFGPGTRLTVL.

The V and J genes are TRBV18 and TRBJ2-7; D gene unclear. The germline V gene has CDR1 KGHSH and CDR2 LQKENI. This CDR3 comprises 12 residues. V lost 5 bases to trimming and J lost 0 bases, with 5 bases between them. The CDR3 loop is CASSTSSYEQYF. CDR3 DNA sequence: TGTGCCAGCTCAACAAGCTCCTACGAGCAGTACTTC.

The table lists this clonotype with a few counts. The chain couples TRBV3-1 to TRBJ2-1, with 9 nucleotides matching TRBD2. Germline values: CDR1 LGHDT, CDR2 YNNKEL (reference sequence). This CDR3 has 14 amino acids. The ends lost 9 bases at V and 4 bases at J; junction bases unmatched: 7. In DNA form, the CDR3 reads TGTGCCAGTACGCGGGGGGGCGGATACAATGAGCAGTTCTTC. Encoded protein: CASTRGGGYNEQFF.

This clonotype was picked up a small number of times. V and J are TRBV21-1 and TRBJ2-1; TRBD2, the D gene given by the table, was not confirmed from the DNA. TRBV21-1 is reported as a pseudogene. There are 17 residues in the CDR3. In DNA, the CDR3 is TGTGCCAGCAGCAAAGTTATAGTTAGGCGGGAGTGGAATGAGCAGTTCTTC. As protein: CASSKVIVRREWNEQFF.

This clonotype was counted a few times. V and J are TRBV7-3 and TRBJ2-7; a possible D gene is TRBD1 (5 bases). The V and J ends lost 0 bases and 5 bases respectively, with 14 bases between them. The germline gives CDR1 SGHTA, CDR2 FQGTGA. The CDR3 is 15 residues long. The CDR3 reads CASSLTPGLRNEQYF. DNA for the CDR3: TGTGCCAGCAGCTTAACGCCAGGGCTTAGGAACGAGCAGTACTTC.

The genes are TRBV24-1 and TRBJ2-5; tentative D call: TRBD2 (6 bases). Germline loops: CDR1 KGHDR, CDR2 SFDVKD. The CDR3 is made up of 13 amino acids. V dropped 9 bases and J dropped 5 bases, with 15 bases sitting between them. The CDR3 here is CATRSSGRETQYF. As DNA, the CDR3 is TGTGCCACCCGGTCGAGTGGGAGGGAGACCCAGTACTTC.

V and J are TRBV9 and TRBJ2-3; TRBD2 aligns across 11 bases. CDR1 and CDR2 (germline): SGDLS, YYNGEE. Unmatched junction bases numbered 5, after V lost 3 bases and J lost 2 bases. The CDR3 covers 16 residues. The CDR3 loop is CASSALAGGYTDTQYF. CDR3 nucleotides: TGTGCCAGCAGCGCCTTAGCGGGAGGGTACACAGATACGCAGTATTTT.

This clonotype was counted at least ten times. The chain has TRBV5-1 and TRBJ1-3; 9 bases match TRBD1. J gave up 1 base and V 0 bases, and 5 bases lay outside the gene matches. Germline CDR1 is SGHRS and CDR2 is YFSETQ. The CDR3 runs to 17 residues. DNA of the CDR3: TGCGCCAGCAGCTTGGCCCCCGGGACAGGGTCTGGAAACACCATATATTTT. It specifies CASSLAPGTGSGNTIYF.

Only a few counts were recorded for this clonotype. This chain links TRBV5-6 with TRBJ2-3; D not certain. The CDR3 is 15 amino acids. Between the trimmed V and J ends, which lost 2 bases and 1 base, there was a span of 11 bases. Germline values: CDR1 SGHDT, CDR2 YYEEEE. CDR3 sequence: CASSFRIRGTDTQYF. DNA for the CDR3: TGTGCCAGCAGCTTCCGCATTAGGGGCACAGATACGCAGTATTTT.

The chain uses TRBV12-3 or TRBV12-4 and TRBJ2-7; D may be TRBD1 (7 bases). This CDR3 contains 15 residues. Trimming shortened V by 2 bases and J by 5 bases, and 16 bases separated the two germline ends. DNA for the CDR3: TGTGCCAGCAGTTTATGGGCCCCAGGGGGGCACGAGCAGTACTTC. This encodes CASSLWAPGGHEQYF.

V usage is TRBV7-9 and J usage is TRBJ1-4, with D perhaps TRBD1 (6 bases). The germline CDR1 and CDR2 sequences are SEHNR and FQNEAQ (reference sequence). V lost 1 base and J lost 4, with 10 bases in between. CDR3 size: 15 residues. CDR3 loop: CASSLGGQLNEKLFF. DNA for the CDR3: TGTGCCAGCAGCTTAGGAGGACAGCTTAATGAAAAACTGTTTTTT. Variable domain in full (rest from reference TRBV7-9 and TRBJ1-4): DTGVSQNPRHKITKRGQNVTFRCDPISEHNRLYWYRQTLGQGPEFLTYFQNEAQLEKSRLLSDRFSAERPKGSFSTLEIQRTEQGDSAMYLCASSLGGQLNEKLFFGSGTQLSVL.

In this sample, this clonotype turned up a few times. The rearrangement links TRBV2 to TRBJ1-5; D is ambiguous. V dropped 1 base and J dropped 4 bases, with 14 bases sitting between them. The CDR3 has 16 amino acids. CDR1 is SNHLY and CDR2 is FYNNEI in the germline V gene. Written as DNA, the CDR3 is TGTGCCAGCAGTGAAGGAAACCGTGCGGGTAATCAGCCCCAGCATTTT. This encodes CASSEGNRAGNQPQHF.

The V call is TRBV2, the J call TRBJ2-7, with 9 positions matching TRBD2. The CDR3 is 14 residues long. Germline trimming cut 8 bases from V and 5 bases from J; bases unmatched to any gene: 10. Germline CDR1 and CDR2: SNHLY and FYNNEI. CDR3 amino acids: CASGGLAMSDEQYF. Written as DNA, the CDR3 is TGTGCCAGCGGGGGACTAGCTATGAGCGACGAGCAGTACTTC.

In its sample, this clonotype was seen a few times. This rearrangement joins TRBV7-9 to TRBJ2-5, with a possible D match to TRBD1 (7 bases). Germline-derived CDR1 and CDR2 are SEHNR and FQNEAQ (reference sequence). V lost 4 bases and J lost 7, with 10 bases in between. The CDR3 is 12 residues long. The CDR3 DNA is TGTGCCAGCAGCTCTCAGGGGGGGACCCAGTACTTC. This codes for CASSSQGGTQYF.

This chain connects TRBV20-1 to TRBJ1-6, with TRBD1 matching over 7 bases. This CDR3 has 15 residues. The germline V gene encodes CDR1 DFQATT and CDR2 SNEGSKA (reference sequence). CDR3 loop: CSGQRLGLGNSPLHF. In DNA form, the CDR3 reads TGCTCGGGACAGCGTTTAGGGTTAGGGAATTCACCCCTCCACTTT.

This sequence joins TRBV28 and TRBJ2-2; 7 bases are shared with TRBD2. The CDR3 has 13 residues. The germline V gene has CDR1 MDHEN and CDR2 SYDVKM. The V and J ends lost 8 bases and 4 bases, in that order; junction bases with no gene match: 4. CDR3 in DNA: TGTGCCAGCTTCGGGGGGACCACCGGGGAGCTGTTTTTT. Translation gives CASFGGTTGELFF.

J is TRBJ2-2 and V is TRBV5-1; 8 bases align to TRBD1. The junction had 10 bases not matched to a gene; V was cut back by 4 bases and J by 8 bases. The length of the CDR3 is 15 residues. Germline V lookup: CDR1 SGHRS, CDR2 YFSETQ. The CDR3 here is CASSLDRATPGELFF. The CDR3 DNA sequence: TGCGCCAGCAGCCTGGACAGGGCTACACCGGGGGAGCTGTTTTTT.

The DNA of the CDR3 is TGTGCCAGCAGCCAAGCTCCGGTCGGGATAGCGGGACACTCCTACAATGAGCAGTTCTTC. As protein: CASSQAPVGIAGHSYNEQFF. V and J are TRBV4-2 and TRBJ2-1; 8 bases align to TRBD2. Germline CDR1 LGHNA, CDR2 YNFKEQ. The CDR3 is 20 residues long. Trimming removed 1 base from V and 0 bases from J; junction bases left unmatched: 14.

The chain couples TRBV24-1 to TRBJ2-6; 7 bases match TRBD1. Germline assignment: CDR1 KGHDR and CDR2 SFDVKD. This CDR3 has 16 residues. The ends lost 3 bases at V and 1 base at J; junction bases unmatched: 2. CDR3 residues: CATSDPGGSGANVLTF. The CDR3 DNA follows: TGTGCCACCAGTGATCCAGGGGGATCTGGGGCCAACGTCCTGACTTTC.

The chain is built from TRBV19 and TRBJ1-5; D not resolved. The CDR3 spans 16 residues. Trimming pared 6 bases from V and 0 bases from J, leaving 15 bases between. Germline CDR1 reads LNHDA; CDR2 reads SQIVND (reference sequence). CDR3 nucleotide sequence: TGTGCCAGTAGCCTTTGGACGGGGAATAGCAATCAGCCCCAGCATTTT. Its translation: CASSLWTGNSNQPQHF.

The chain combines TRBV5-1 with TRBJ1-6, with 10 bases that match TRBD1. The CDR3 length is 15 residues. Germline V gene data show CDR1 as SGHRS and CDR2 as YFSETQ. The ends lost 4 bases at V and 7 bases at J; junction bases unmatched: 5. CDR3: CASSPRDRGNSPLHF. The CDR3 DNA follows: TGCGCCAGCAGCCCTCGGGACAGGGGCAATTCACCCCTCCACTTT.